One and the same sample provided the 31 T cell receptor beta chains below, sequenced in a study of T cell changes during pregnancy in multiple sclerosis. Some clones are missing from TCRdb's copy, which holds only in-frame ones; the method was immunoSEQ multiplex PCR. The sample has some 20,000 clones, about 90% seen once; the top ten hold over 0.55%. Sequenced material: CD4+ T cells from peripheral blood mononuclear cells, taken in the third trimester of pregnancy. The source of these receptors is a female donor in good health, enrolled as a control in a pregnancy study.

The rearrangement joins TRBV7-2 to TRBJ2-2; 8 bases are a match to TRBD2. J lost 4 bases, V lost 2 bases, and 6 bases had no gene match. Looked up from germline, CDR1 is SGHTA and CDR2 is FQGNSA. This CDR3 comprises 16 residues. Here the CDR3 DNA reads TGTGCCAGCAGCTTACCAGCGGGGGTGGTCACCGGGGAGCTGTTTTTT. It is translated as CASSLPAGVVTGELFF.

V is TRBV19 and J is TRBJ2-2; a weak D match, TRBD2 (6 bases). The ends were cut back, 5 bases at V and 0 bases at J, with 16 bases in the middle. This CDR3 is built from 17 residues. The germline V gene has CDR1 LNHDA and CDR2 SQIVND (reference sequence). This chain's CDR3 is CASSPGRWTANTGELFF. The DNA for the CDR3 is TGTGCCAGTAGTCCGGGGAGGTGGACCGCGAACACCGGGGAGCTGTTTTTT.

This clone was detected once. This rearrangement joins TRBV9 to TRBJ1-6; TRBD1 matches 7 bases. From germline, CDR1 is SGDLS and CDR2 YYNGEE. The CDR3 runs 16 residues. V gave up 3 bases and J gave up 8 bases; unmatched junction bases: 11. The CDR3, as DNA: TGTGCCAGCAGCGACCGGGACAGATTCATTGATTCACCCCTCCACTTT. Translation: CASSDRDRFIDSPLHF.

The rearrangement joins TRBV27 to TRBJ2-1, with 7 nucleotides matching TRBD2. V was clipped by 6 bases and J by 8 bases; unmatched bases: 10. CDR1 and CDR2 from the germline V gene are MNHEY and SMNVEV (reference sequence). The CDR3 loop spans 14 amino acids. In DNA form, the CDR3 reads TGTGCCAGCAGATCTAGCGGCTACGCGGATGAGCAGTTCTTC. Protein: CASRSSGYADEQFF.

This clone was observed once. The chain uses TRBV5-1 and TRBJ1-3, with a possible D match to TRBD1 (5 bases). V lost 1 base, J lost 0 bases, and 11 bases lay in between. This CDR3 spans 16 amino acids. CDR1 SGHRS and CDR2 YFSETQ come from the germline V gene. For the CDR3, the DNA is TGCGCCAGCAGCTTGACGACAGTAGACTCTGGAAACACCATATATTTT. This encodes CASSLTTVDSGNTIYF.

The J gene is TRBJ2-7, the V gene TRBV9; the match to TRBD2 covers 8 bases. Unmatched junction bases numbered 4, after V lost 0 bases and J lost 2 bases. The CDR3 sequence is 15 residues long. Looked up from germline, CDR1 is SGDLS and CDR2 is YYNGEE. Written as DNA, the CDR3 is TGTGCCAGCAGCGTAGCCAGCGGGGGCCCCTACGAGCAGTACTTC. Translating it yields CASSVASGGPYEQYF. Variable domain in full (rest from reference TRBV9 and TRBJ2-7): DSGVTQTPKHLITATGQRVTLRCSPRSGDLSVYWYQQSLDQGLQFLIQYYNGEERAKGNILERFSAQQFPDLHSELNLSSLELGDSALYFCASSVASGGPYEQYFGPGTRLTVT.

This rearrangement joins TRBV19 to TRBJ1-5; D is unresolved. The V and J ends lost 3 bases and 6 bases respectively, with 12 bases between them. Germline V gives CDR1 LNHDA, CDR2 SQIVND (reference sequence). CDR3 length: 14 amino acids. CDR3 in amino acids: CASSIGGPIQPQHF. The CDR3 DNA is TGTGCCAGTAGTATCGGTGGGCCTATTCAGCCCCAGCATTTT.

This rearrangement joins TRBV7-3 to TRBJ2-3; tentative D call: TRBD2 (5 bases). The CDR3 spans 15 residues. Trimming pared 2 bases from V and 2 bases from J, leaving 11 bases between. Looked up from germline, CDR1 is SGHTA and CDR2 is FQGTGA. The CDR3, as DNA: TGTGCCAGCAGCTTAGGAGGCAGCCCCACAGATACGCAGTATTTT. This encodes CASSLGGSPTDTQYF.

The table lists this clone with a count of one. The chain combines TRBV5-1 with TRBJ2-1; 7 bases fit TRBD2. Looked up from germline, CDR1 is SGHRS and CDR2 is YFSETQ. Trimming removed 7 bases from V and 1 base from J; junction bases left unmatched: 8. The CDR3 runs to 15 residues. CDR3 nucleotide sequence: TGCGCCAGCGCGCGACCGGGAGGATCCTACAATGAGCAGTTCTTC. This gives the protein CASARPGGSYNEQFF.

The J gene is TRBJ2-7, the V gene TRBV5-5; 8 bases map to TRBD2. The CDR3 is made up of 16 amino acids. The trim removed 0 bases at V and 5 bases at J, leaving 10 bases unmatched. Germline V gene data show CDR1 as SGHKS and CDR2 as YYEKEE (reference sequence). The CDR3 region has the DNA TGTGCCAGCAGCTTGGCGGGAAGCTCCGGGAGGGACGAGCAGTACTTC. Amino acid sequence: CASSLAGSSGRDEQYF. Full variable domain (missing parts from reference TRBV5-5 and TRBJ2-7): DAGVTQSPTHLIKTRGQQVTLRCSPISGHKSVSWYQQVLGQGPQFIFQYYEKEERGRGNFPDRFSARQFPNYSSELNVNALLLGDSALYLCASSLAGSSGRDEQYFGPGTRLTVT.

This sequence joins TRBV7-6 and TRBJ2-3; D possibly corresponds to TRBD2 (5 bases). The V gene's germline CDR1 is SGHVS and CDR2 FNYEAQ. V gave up 2 bases and J gave up 6 bases, with 12 bases separating them. The CDR3 loop spans 14 amino acids. The CDR3 sequence: CASSLSGSYDTQYF. CDR3 nucleotides: TGTGCCAGCAGCTTATCTGGGAGTTATGATACGCAGTATTTT.

The chain recombines TRBV12-1 with TRBJ2-1; TRBD2, the table's D call, lacks a check against the DNA. TRBV12-1 is deemed a pseudogene. There are 18 residues in the CDR3. The DNA of the CDR3 is TGTGCCAGCAGCTTTGCAGTCCCCGGGACTGGCCCCAGATATGAGCAGTTCTTC. It specifies CASSFAVPGTGPRYEQFF.

The genes are TRBV18 and TRBJ2-7, with 11 bases that match TRBD2. Germline values: CDR1 KGHSH, CDR2 LQKENI. CDR3 length: 18 amino acids. J gave up 5 bases and V 3 bases, and 15 bases lay outside the gene matches. The CDR3 region is CASSPQGSLAGGVHEQYF. In nucleotides, the CDR3 is TGTGCCAGCTCACCTCAGGGATCCCTAGCGGGGGGCGTCCACGAGCAGTACTTC.

J is TRBJ1-2 and V is TRBV4-2, with D possibly TRBD1 on 6 matching bases. The V gene's germline CDR1 is LGHNA and CDR2 YNFKEQ. This CDR3 comprises 14 residues. Trimming removed 0 bases at V and 8 bases at J, with 13 bases between. The CDR3 here is CASSQELGTKGYTF. The DNA for the CDR3 is TGTGCCAGCAGCCAAGAATTAGGGACAAAAGGCTACACCTTC.

The table lists this clone with a count of one. The V gene is TRBV11-2, the J gene TRBJ1-2, with unresolved D. The germline V and J ends were trimmed by 1 base and 7 bases, with 7 bases remaining between them. This CDR3 comprises 12 residues. Germline loops: CDR1 SGHAT, CDR2 FQNNGV. CDR3 bases: TGTGCCAGCAGCTTAGTAGCGGGTGGCTACACCTTC. Translating gives CASSLVAGGYTF.

The chain links TRBV5-4 to TRBJ2-1, with TRBD2 matching over 8 bases. The germline V gene has CDR1 SGHNT and CDR2 YYREEE (reference sequence). V shed 4 bases and J 0 bases; nucleotides not matched to a gene: 6. The CDR3 contains 16 residues. CDR3 in amino acids: CASSPHSGSSYNEQFF. The CDR3 nucleotides read TGTGCCAGCAGCCCCCACAGCGGGAGCTCCTACAATGAGCAGTTCTTC.

The chain joins TRBV19 to TRBJ2-2; tentatively, D is TRBD2 (7 bases). V was trimmed by 10 bases and J by 5 bases, leaving 17 bases between them. CDR3 length: 14 residues. Germline V gene data show CDR1 as LNHDA and CDR2 as SQIVND (reference sequence). The CDR3 DNA reads as TGTGCCACACGCACCGGGGGGCTGACCGGGGAGCTGTTTTTT. As protein: CATRTGGLTGELFF.

The V gene is TRBV7-9, the J gene TRBJ2-7; D possibly corresponds to TRBD2 (6 bases). Germline loops: CDR1 SEHNR, CDR2 FQNEAQ (reference sequence). The CDR3 runs to 16 residues. V lost 0 bases and J 7 bases, leaving 19 bases between the germline ends. DNA of the CDR3: TGTGCCAGCAGCTTAGCCGGATTCCGGACCCGGGGGGAGCAGTACTTC. Its protein product is CASSLAGFRTRGEQYF.

The chain recombines TRBV19 with TRBJ2-6, with 10 bases fitting TRBD2. J was trimmed by 4 bases and V by 4 bases; bases with no gene match: 4. This CDR3 region has 16 residues. Germline CDR1 is LNHDA and CDR2 is SQIVND (reference sequence). The DNA of the CDR3 is TGTGCCAGTAGTACTAGCGGGAGTTCCGGGGCCAACGTCCTGACTTTC. It codes for CASSTSGSSGANVLTF.

The chain couples TRBV19 to TRBJ1-1; D call uncertain. Germline V gives CDR1 LNHDA, CDR2 SQIVND (reference sequence). CDR3 length: 11 residues. V lost 7 bases, J lost 3 bases, and 6 bases lay in between. CDR3 residues: CASMADTEAFF. The CDR3 DNA sequence: TGTGCCAGTATGGCAGACACTGAAGCTTTCTTT.

This chain uses TRBV7-2 with TRBJ2-1, with TRBD2 identical over 9 bases. Trimming took 2 bases from V and 7 from J; bases not matched to a gene: 9. CDR3 length: 16 amino acids. CDR1 and CDR2 from the germline V gene are SGHTA and FQGNSA. CDR3 nucleotides: TGTGCCAGCAGCTTACAGTCTGGGACTAGCCGAAATGAGCAGTTCTTC. This translates into CASSLQSGTSRNEQFF. The variable domain in full, with the rest retrieved from reference TRBV7-2 and TRBJ2-1, is GAGVSQSPSNKVTEKGKDVELRCDPISGHTALYWYRQSLGQGLEFLIYFQGNSAPDKSGLPSDRFSAERTGGSVSTLTIQRTQQEDSAVYLCASSLQSGTSRNEQFFGPGTRLTVL.

J is TRBJ2-6 and V is TRBV4-3, with 8 bases lining up with TRBD2. The V gene end was trimmed by 4 bases and the J gene end by 3 bases; junction bases not matched to a gene: 5. This CDR3 is 16 amino acids long. Germline V gives CDR1 LGHNA, CDR2 YSLEER. The CDR3 sequence is CASSPRGGSGANVLTF. The CDR3 DNA reads as TGCGCCAGCAGCCCTCGGGGGGGTAGTGGGGCCAACGTCCTGACTTTC.

V and J are TRBV7-8 and TRBJ2-7; 11 bases line up with TRBD2. The CDR3 contains 18 residues. Germline CDR1 reads SGHVS; CDR2 reads FQNEAQ. J lost 1 base, V lost 1 base, and 9 bases had no gene match. In nucleotides, the CDR3 is TGTGCCAGCAGCTTAGGACTAGCGGGGACTCTACCTTCCTACGAGCAGTACTTC. Residues: CASSLGLAGTLPSYEQYF.

This sequence joins TRBV10-3 and TRBJ2-2; 9 bases line up with TRBD1. Germline V gene lookup returns CDR1 ENHRY and CDR2 SYGVKD. After removal of 10 bases from V and 2 bases from J, the junction contained 11 bases not matched to a gene. This CDR3 has 16 residues. The CDR3 sequence is CATSQGTGFNTGELFF. CDR3 nucleotide sequence: TGTGCCACCTCGCAGGGGACAGGGTTCAACACCGGGGAGCTGTTTTTT.

The rearrangement uses TRBV19 and TRBJ1-1, with D perhaps matching TRBD1 (5 bases). The CDR3 extends over 13 amino acids. The germline V gene has CDR1 LNHDA and CDR2 SQIVND (reference sequence). Trimming cost V 5 bases and J 6 bases, with 13 bases left between them. The CDR3 nucleotides are TGTGCCAGTAGTCCCCCGGGGGGGGCTGAAGCTTTCTTT. Translated: CASSPPGGAEAFF.

V is TRBV10-3 and J is TRBJ1-2, with TRBD1 as a possible D gene (5 bases). The germline gives CDR1 ENHRY, CDR2 SYGVKD. The length of the CDR3 is 14 residues. Trimming shortened V by 2 bases and J by 5 bases, and 12 bases separated the two germline ends. CDR3 protein: CAISETQEGYGYTF. The CDR3 bases are TGTGCCATCAGTGAGACACAGGAAGGGTATGGCTACACCTTC.

The V call is TRBV10-3, the J call TRBJ2-3; 9 nucleotides line up with TRBD1. The germline gives CDR1 ENHRY, CDR2 SYGVKD. The V and J ends lost 0 bases and 2 bases, in that order; junction bases with no gene match: 6. The CDR3 extends over 17 amino acids. As DNA, the CDR3 is TGTGCCATCAGTGAGTCGTATCGGACAGGGGTCACAGATACGCAGTATTTT. Its translation is CAISESYRTGVTDTQYF.

The CDR3 spells CASSLRQFTEAFF. CDR3 nucleotides: TGTGCCAGCAGCTTAAGACAGTTCACTGAAGCTTTCTTT. V is TRBV7-3 and J is TRBJ1-1, with D possibly matching TRBD1 (5 bases). There are 13 residues in the CDR3. The germline V and J ends were trimmed by 1 base and 4 bases, with 7 bases remaining between them. In germline, CDR1 is SGHTA, CDR2 FQGTGA. The entire variable domain, with the rest obtained from reference TRBV7-3 and TRBJ1-1, is as follows: GAGVSQTPSNKVTEKGKYVELRCDPISGHTALYWYRQSLGQGPEFLIYFQGTGAADDSGLPNDRFFAVRPEGSVSTLKIQRTERGDSAVYLCASSLRQFTEAFFGQGTRLTVV.

This sequence joins TRBV4-3 and TRBJ2-3, with no clear D. V lost 4 bases to trimming and J lost 0 bases, with 8 bases between them. This CDR3 spans 14 amino acids. CDR1 is LGHNA and CDR2 is YSLEER in the germline V gene. The CDR3 DNA is TGCGCCAGCAGCCGAGCGCCGAGCACAGATACGCAGTATTTT. Its translation is CASSRAPSTDTQYF.

The chain uses TRBV4-1 and TRBJ2-7; maybe TRBD2 (6 bases). Per germline, CDR1 MGHRA and CDR2 YSYEKL. The ends were cut back, 2 bases at V and 5 bases at J, with 13 bases in the middle. The CDR3 has 14 residues. DNA for the CDR3: TGCGCCAGCAGCCAAACTAGCAAGGTGGACGAGCAGTACTTC. As protein: CASSQTSKVDEQYF.

V gene TRBV28 combines with J gene TRBJ1-1; D might be TRBD1 (5 bases). V gave up 0 bases and J gave up 6 bases, with 11 bases separating them. This CDR3 has 14 amino acids. Germline-derived CDR1 and CDR2 are MDHEN and SYDVKM. This CDR3 reads CASSLWTAASEAFF. The DNA for the CDR3 is TGTGCCAGCAGTTTATGGACAGCTGCTTCTGAAGCTTTCTTT.